One sample yielded the 2 T cell receptor beta chains listed below, sequenced in a study of CD8+CD57+ T cells in acquired aplastic anemia. It was genomic DNA that served as the template for profiling TCR beta VDJ and CDR3. Via MiXCR, TCRdb re-called the reads, giving one row per CDR3 protein. The table shows about 130,000 distinct CDR3 sequences, with 48% occurring only once. Sequenced: sorted CD4+, CD8+, or CD8+CD57+ T cells (not recorded which) from PBMCs. The receptors were gathered from a human donor in good health, serving as a control.

This clonotype occurred once. The genes are TRBV29-1 and TRBJ1-1; D gene unclear. CDR3 length equals 12 residues. The V end lost 6 bases, the J end lost 1 base, and 9 bases lay between the germline ends. CDR1 and CDR2 from the germline V gene are SQVTM and ANQGSEA. CDR3 loop: CSVSPGNTEAFF. The CDR3 bases are TGCAGCGTGTCACCGGGGAACACTGAAGCTTTCTTT.

The V and J genes are TRBV7-9 and TRBJ1-2; D not resolved. The V and J ends lost 1 base and 8 bases respectively, with 8 bases between them. Germline CDR1 is SEHNR and CDR2 is FQNEAQ (reference sequence). CDR3 length: 12 residues. The chain's CDR3 is CASSLEQRGYTF. The CDR3 nucleotides are TGTGCCAGCAGCTTAGAACAGCGAGGCTACACCTTC.